The 8 T cell receptor beta chains given below trace back to one sample, sequenced in a study of beta chain features in type 1 diabetes. The investigators reverse transcribed all of the isolated RNA, so they sequenced expressed TCRB transcripts. Sequencing was performed with immunoSEQ multiplex PCR; in TCRdb, only in-frame clones are kept and a portion is missing. The data show a few hundred thousand clones, roughly 12% seen once. The sequenced sample consisted of naive CD4+ T cells from blood. The origin of the receptors is a man aged 18 to 29 in good health.

The J gene is TRBJ2-3, the V gene TRBV6-5, with 7 bases fitting TRBD2. V lost 1 base, J lost 4 bases, and 5 bases stayed unmatched. CDR1 and CDR2 (germline): MNHEY, SVGAGI. This CDR3 comprises 15 residues. In nucleotides, the CDR3 is TGTGCCAGCAGTTACTGGGCGGGAGTTCCAGATACGCAGTATTTT. Amino acid sequence: CASSYWAGVPDTQYF.

Only a few counts were recorded for this clone. The J gene is TRBJ1-2, the V gene TRBV6-5; D is perhaps TRBD1 (5 bases). The CDR3 sequence is 14 residues long. CDR1 and CDR2 from the germline V gene are MNHEY and SVGAGI. V lost 8 bases, J lost 0 bases, and 13 bases lay in between. In DNA, the CDR3 is TGTGCCAGCGCCAAGGGGCTAGCTAACTATGGCTACACCTTC. It encodes CASAKGLANYGYTF.

This clone has just a few counts. Different DNA sequences within this sample yield the same CDR3. The V gene is TRBV5-4, the J gene TRBJ1-5, with TRBD1 as a possible D gene (5 bases). This CDR3 contains 13 residues. CDR1 is SGHNT, CDR2 YYREEE, per germline (reference sequence). V was cut by 4 bases and J by 5 bases, with 10 bases left in between. The CDR3 sequence: CASSADRDQPQHF. In nucleotides, the CDR3 is TGTGCCAGCAGCGCAGACAGAGATCAGCCCCAGCATTTT.

This CDR3 reads CASSPNSGRAYEQYF. As DNA, the CDR3 is TGTGCCAGCTCACCTAATAGCGGGAGGGCCTACGAGCAGTACTTC. The rearrangement uses TRBV18 and TRBJ2-7; 11 positions agree with TRBD2. V lost 3 bases and J lost 2; bases outside the gene matches: 3. Germline assignment: CDR1 KGHSH and CDR2 LQKENI. This CDR3 is built from 15 residues. Supplemented by reference TRBV18 and TRBJ2-7, the full variable domain reads NAGVMQNPRHLVRRRGQEARLRCSPMKGHSHVYWYRQLPEEGLKFMVYLQKENIIDESGMPKERFSAEFPKEGPSILRIQQVVRGDSAAYFCASSPNSGRAYEQYFGPGTRLTVT.

CDR3 protein: CAWRARSGNNEKLFF. CDR3 bases: TGTGCCTGGAGAGCCCGATCCGGGAATAATGAAAAACTGTTTTTT. V is TRBV30 and J is TRBJ1-4; D uncertain. Germline V CDR1 and CDR2: GTSNPN, SVGIG (reference sequence). CDR3 size: 15 residues. With 3 bases removed from V and 4 bases from J, the gap between germline ends came to 15 bases.

The chain links TRBV7-6 to TRBJ2-4; 8 bases fit TRBD2. The CDR3 has 18 amino acids. CDR1 and CDR2 from the germline V gene are SGHVS and FNYEAQ. The trim removed 1 base at V and 1 base at J, leaving 9 bases unmatched. CDR3: CASSLEAGGAMAKNIQYF. The CDR3 nucleotides are TGTGCCAGCAGCTTAGAGGCGGGGGGCGCCATGGCCAAAAACATTCAGTACTTC.

The rearrangement uses TRBV2 and TRBJ1-2; a possible D gene is TRBD1 (5 bases). The germline V and J ends were trimmed by 3 bases and 2 bases, with 10 bases remaining between them. The CDR3 extends over 14 amino acids. From germline, CDR1 is SNHLY and CDR2 FYNNEI. CDR3 bases: TGTGCCAGCAGTGACAGGGCCTCAAACTATGGCTACACCTTC. Translating gives CASSDRASNYGYTF. The full variable domain, in which reference TRBV2 and TRBJ1-2 provide the parts outside the CDR3, is EPEVTQTPSHQVTQMGQEVILRCVPISNHLYFYWYRQILGQKVEFLVSFYNNEISEKSEIFDDQFSVERPDGSNFTLKIRSTKLEDSAMYFCASSDRASNYGYTFGSGTRLTVV.

This clone occurred a few times. The rearrangement uses TRBV5-4 and TRBJ2-1; possible D gene TRBD1, 6 bases. Trimming cost V 3 bases and J 15 bases, with 22 bases left between them. The CDR3 extends over 14 amino acids. In germline, CDR1 is SGHNT, CDR2 YYREEE (reference sequence). CDR3 in DNA: TGTGCCAGCAGCTCTAATCCCGGGACAATGGACCGGTTCTTC. Its protein is CASSSNPGTMDRFF.